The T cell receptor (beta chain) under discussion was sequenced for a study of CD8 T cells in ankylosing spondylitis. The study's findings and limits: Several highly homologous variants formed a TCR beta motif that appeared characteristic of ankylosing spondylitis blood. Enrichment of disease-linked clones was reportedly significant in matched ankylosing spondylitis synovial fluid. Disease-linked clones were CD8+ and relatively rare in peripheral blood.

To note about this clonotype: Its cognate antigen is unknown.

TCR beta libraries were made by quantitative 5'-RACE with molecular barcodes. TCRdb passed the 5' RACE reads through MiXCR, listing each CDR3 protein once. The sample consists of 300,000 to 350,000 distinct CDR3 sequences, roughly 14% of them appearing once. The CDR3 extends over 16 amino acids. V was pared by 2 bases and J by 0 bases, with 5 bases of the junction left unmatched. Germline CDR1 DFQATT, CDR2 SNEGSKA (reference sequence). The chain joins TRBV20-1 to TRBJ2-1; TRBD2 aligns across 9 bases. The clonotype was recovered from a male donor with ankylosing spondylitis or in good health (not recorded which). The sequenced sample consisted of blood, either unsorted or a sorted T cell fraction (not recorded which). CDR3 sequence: CSARPAGGPSYNEQFF. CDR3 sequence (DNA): TGCAGTGCTAGACCTGCGGGGGGGCCCTCCTACAATGAGCAGTTCTTC.